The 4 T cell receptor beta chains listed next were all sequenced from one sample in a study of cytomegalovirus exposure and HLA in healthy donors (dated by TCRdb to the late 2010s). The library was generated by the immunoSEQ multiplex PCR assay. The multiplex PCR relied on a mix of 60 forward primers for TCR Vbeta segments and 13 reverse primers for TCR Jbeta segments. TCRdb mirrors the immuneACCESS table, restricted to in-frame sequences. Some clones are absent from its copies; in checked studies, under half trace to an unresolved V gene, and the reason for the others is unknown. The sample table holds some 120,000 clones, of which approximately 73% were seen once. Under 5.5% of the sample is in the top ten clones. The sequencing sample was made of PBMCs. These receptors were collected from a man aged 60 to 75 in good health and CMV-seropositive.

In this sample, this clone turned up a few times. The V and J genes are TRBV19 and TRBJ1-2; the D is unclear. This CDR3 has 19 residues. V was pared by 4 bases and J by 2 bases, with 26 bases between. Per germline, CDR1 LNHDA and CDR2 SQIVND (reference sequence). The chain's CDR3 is CASSTTRLDTKTPNYGYTF. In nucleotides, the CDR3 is TGTGCCAGTAGTACTACCCGGTTAGACACCAAAACCCCCAACTATGGCTACACCTTC.

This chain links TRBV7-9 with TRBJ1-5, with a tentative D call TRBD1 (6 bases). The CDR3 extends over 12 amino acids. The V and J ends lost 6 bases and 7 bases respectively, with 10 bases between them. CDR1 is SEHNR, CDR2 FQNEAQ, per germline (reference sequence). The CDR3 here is CASSADSQPQHF. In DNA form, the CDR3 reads TGTGCCAGCAGTGCGGACAGCCAGCCCCAGCATTTT. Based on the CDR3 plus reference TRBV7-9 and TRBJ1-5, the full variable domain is DTGVSQNPRHKITKRGQNVTFRCDPISEHNRLYWYRQTLGQGPEFLTYFQNEAQLEKSRLLSDRFSAERPKGSFSTLEIQRTEQGDSAMYLCASSADSQPQHFGDGTRLSIL.

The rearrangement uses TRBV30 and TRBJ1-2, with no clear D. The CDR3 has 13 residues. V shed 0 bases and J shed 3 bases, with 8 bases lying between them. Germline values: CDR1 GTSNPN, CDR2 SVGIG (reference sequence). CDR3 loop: CAWSVGQDYGYTF. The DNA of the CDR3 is TGTGCCTGGAGTGTAGGCCAGGACTATGGCTACACCTTC. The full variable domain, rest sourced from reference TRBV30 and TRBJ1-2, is SQTIHQWPATLVQPVGSPLSLECTVEGTSNPNLYWYRQAAGRGLQLLFYSVGIGQISSEVPQNLSASRPQDRQFILSSKKLLLSDSGFYLCAWSVGQDYGYTFGSGTRLTVV.

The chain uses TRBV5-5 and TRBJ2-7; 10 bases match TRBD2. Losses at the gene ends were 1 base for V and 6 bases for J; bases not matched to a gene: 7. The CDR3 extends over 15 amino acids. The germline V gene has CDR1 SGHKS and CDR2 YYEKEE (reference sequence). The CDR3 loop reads CASSLRQRGGGEQYF. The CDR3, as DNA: TGTGCCAGCAGCTTGAGGCAGCGGGGGGGCGGCGAGCAGTACTTC.